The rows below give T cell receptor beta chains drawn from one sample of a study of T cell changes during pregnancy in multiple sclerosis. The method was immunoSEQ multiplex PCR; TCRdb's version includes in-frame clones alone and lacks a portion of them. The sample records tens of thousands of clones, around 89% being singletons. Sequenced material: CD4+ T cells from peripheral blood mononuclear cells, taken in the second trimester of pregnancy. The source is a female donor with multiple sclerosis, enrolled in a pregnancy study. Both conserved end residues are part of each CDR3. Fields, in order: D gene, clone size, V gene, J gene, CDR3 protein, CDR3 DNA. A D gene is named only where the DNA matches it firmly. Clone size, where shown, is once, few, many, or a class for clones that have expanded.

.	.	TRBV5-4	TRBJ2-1	CASSFDGSGGNEQFF	TGTGCCAGCAGCTTTGACGGGAGTGGGGGCAATGAGCAGTTCTTC
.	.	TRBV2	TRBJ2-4	CASSEGIGQGAKNIQYF	TGTGCCAGCAGTGAAGGGATAGGCCAGGGAGCCAAAAACATTCAGTACTTC
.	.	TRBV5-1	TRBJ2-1	CASSLERGSYNEQFF	TGCGCCAGCAGCTTGGAGAGAGGATCCTACAATGAGCAGTTCTTC
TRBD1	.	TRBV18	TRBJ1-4	CASSPTPYRDRGSTNEKLFF	TGTGCCAGCTCACCAACACCCTACCGGGACAGGGGATCAACTAATGAAAAACTGTTTTTT
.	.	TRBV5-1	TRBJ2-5	CASSLGSDQETQYF	TGCGCCAGCAGCTTGGGGTCAGACCAAGAGACCCAGTACTTC
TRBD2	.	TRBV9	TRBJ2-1	CASSGKREVGYNEQFF	TGTGCCAGCAGCGGAAAGCGGGAGGTAGGCTACAATGAGCAGTTCTTC
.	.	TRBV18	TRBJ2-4	CASSPGQGWNIQYF	TGTGCCAGCTCACCAGGGCAGGGATGGAACATTCAGTACTTC
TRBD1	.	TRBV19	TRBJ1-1	CASILQGSNTEAFF	TGTGCCAGTATACTACAGGGGTCTAACACTGAAGCTTTCTTT
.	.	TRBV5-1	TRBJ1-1	CASSRAGNTEAFF	TGCGCCAGCAGCAGAGCAGGGAACACTGAAGCTTTCTTT
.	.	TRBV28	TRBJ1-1	CASKGPHLNTEAFF	TGTGCCAGCAAGGGGCCACACCTGAACACTGAAGCTTTCTTT
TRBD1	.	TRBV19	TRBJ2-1	CASSTDRGNEQFF	TGTGCCAGTAGTACGGACAGGGGGAATGAGCAGTTCTTC
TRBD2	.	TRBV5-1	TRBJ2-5	CASSFGLAGLETQYF	TGCGCCAGCAGCTTCGGACTAGCGGGACTTGAGACCCAGTACTTC
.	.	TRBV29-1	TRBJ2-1	CSVVAVSSYNEQFF	TGCAGCGTGGTAGCGGTGAGCTCCTACAATGAGCAGTTCTTC
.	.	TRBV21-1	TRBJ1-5	CASSKEGPQGFSQPQHF	TGTGCCAGCAGCAAAGAAGGCCCCCAGGGGTTCAGTCAGCCCCAGCATTTT
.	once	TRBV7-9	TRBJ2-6	CASSSPRDGANVLTF	TGTGCCAGCAGCTCCCCCCGGGATGGGGCCAACGTCCTGACTTTC
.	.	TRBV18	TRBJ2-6	CASSPLQGSGANVLTF	TGTGCCAGCTCACCATTACAGGGATCTGGGGCCAACGTCCTGACTTTC
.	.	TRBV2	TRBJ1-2	CASSGGQGRDPGGYTF	TGTGCCAGCAGTGGGGGGCAGGGCCGCGATCCGGGGGGCTACACCTTC
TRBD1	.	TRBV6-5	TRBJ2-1	CASSYGTGGREQFF	TGTGCCAGCAGTTACGGTACAGGGGGGCGGGAGCAGTTCTTC